This T cell receptor beta chain was found in a study of tissue T cells after allogeneic stem cell transplantation. General observations from the study: Shared clones across patients were few; motif clustering revealed tissue-specific shared signatures.

As for this clone: Its target is not known. All gene names here are mouse names.

Assay: immunoSEQ multiplex PCR; the TCRdb copy retains only in-frame clones and omits some. Here the sample spans approximately 50,000 clones, over 70% being singletons. This TCR was recovered from a pool of C57BL/6 mice in good health. The sample taken for sequencing was sorted cells pooled from one or two spleens.

Here the CDR3 reads CASSLLEQDTQYF. The CDR3 DNA, read in part, is TGTGCCAGCTCTCTCCTGGAGCAAGACACCCAGTAC. V and J are TRBV12-2 and TRBJ2-5; D is unresolved. The sequenced fragment ends 1 residue before the CDR3 boundary, so the rest is inferred from the germline J gene. The CDR3 contains 13 residues. Trimming shortened V by 0 bases and J by 3 bases, and 6 bases separated the two germline ends. Germline assignment: CDR1 SGHLS and CDR2 HYDKME.